Below, 19 T cell receptor beta chains from the same sample are listed, as sequenced in a study of radiation and T cells in renal cell carcinoma. Clones were read by immunoSEQ multiplex PCR, and TCRdb kept only the in-frame ones, dropping some. The table records more than 140,000 clones, over 65% of them present only once. Time point indicated: baseline pretreatment blood. Sample treatment: 15 Gy SBRT to primary tumor, nephrectomy 4 weeks later. The sample consisted of blood, taken from a patient whose treatment included radiotherapy and nephrectomy. These receptors came from a woman aged 50 to 60 with renal cell carcinoma.

The CDR3 spells CASSALLAGGSDTQYF. The DNA for the CDR3 is TGCGCCAGCAGCGCGCTACTAGCGGGAGGATCGGATACGCAGTATTTT. The J gene is TRBJ2-3, the V gene TRBV5-1; 12 bases match TRBD2. Germline CDR1 SGHRS, CDR2 YFSETQ. This CDR3 is 16 amino acids long. V gave up 4 bases and J gave up 6 bases; unmatched junction bases: 9.

CDR3 sequence: CASSPPIRWYTF. The CDR3 DNA reads TGTGCCAGCTCACCACCGATCAGGTGGTACACCTTC. The chain has TRBV18 and TRBJ1-2, with D unresolved. CDR1 KGHSH and CDR2 LQKENI come from the germline V gene. The V end lost 0 bases, the J end lost 11 bases, and 10 bases lay between the germline ends. CDR3 length: 12 residues.

The CDR3 nucleotides are TGTGCCAGCAGTGGACAGCAGATAGCAAATCAGCCCCAGCATTTT. Its translation: CASSGQQIANQPQHF. The rearrangement links TRBV6-1 to TRBJ1-5; tentative D call: TRBD1 (5 bases). CDR1 and CDR2 from the germline V gene are MNHNS and SASEGT. Trimming stripped 4 bases from V and 4 bases from J, with 14 bases between. The CDR3 is 15 amino acids.

This chain connects TRBV11-2 to TRBJ2-7; 8 nucleotides align to TRBD2. Germline assignment: CDR1 SGHAT and CDR2 FQNNGV. The length of the CDR3 is 14 residues. The J segment lost 1 base and the V segment lost 5 bases, leaving 4 bases of the junction unmatched. CDR3 coding DNA: TGTGCCAGCAGCAAGGGACTAGGGTCCTACGAGCAGTACTTC. Protein product: CASSKGLGSYEQYF.

This clone has only a few counts. The chain links TRBV6-5 to TRBJ1-2; weak D call: TRBD1 (5 bases). This CDR3 contains 14 residues. V lost 2 bases, J lost 6 bases, and 13 bases lay in between. From germline, CDR1 is MNHEY and CDR2 SVGAGI. CDR3 sequence: CASSYSPGKDGYTF. The DNA for the CDR3 is TGTGCCAGCAGTTACAGTCCAGGGAAGGATGGCTACACCTTC.

The chain couples TRBV4-3 to TRBJ2-1; the match to TRBD1 covers 7 bases. Germline lookup yields CDR1 LGHNA and CDR2 YSLEER. V lost 1 base and J lost 0; bases outside the gene matches: 3. There are 16 residues in the CDR3. The CDR3 nucleotides read TGCGCCAGCAGCCAAGCCCGGGACAGCTCCTACAATGAGCAGTTCTTC. Its translation: CASSQARDSSYNEQFF.

The chain employs TRBV10-3 and TRBJ2-7, with 10 bases identical to TRBD2. CDR1 is ENHRY and CDR2 is SYGVKD in the germline V gene. The ends lost 0 bases at V and 5 bases at J; junction bases unmatched: 4. This CDR3 is 15 amino acids long. The CDR3 region has the DNA TGTGCCATCAGTGAGTCAGCGGGAGGGTTCCACGAGCAGTACTTC. The encoded protein is CAISESAGGFHEQYF.

The V call is TRBV5-8, the J call TRBJ1-4; weak D call: TRBD1 (5 bases). Germline V lookup: CDR1 SGHTS, CDR2 YDEGEE. Trimming took off 4 bases at V and 8 bases at J, with 18 bases between the two ends. The CDR3 loop spans 15 amino acids. The DNA for the CDR3 is TGTGCCAGCAGCCCCTTTGGAATGGCAGGGGAAAAACTGTTTTTT. Protein sequence: CASSPFGMAGEKLFF.

CDR3 loop: CASSRDRGQPQHF. The CDR3 coding sequence is TGTGCCAGCAGTCGGGACAGGGGGCAGCCCCAGCATTTT. This chain uses TRBV6-1 with TRBJ1-5, with TRBD1 matching 11 bases. CDR1 and CDR2 (germline): MNHNS, SASEGT. This CDR3 region has 13 residues. V shed 5 bases, J shed 7 bases, and the junction held 1 base outside the gene matches.

This sequence joins TRBV15 and TRBJ2-6; D call uncertain. CDR1 is LNHNV and CDR2 is YYDKDF in the germline V gene (reference sequence). CDR3 length: 15 amino acids. Trimming cost V 1 base and J 9 bases, with 13 bases left between them. CDR3 amino acids: CATSRVVGSDNVLTF. The CDR3 coding sequence is TGTGCCACCAGCAGAGTGGTTGGGTCAGACAACGTCCTGACTTTC. The variable domain in full, with the rest retrieved from reference TRBV15 and TRBJ2-6, is DAMVIQNPRYQVTQFGKPVTLSCSQTLNHNVMYWYQQKSSQAPKLLFHYYDKDFNNEADTPDNFQSRRPNTSFCFLDIRSPGLGDTAMYLCATSRVVGSDNVLTFGAGSRLTVL.

The CDR3 reads CASSLMGTLNSYEQYF. CDR3 coding DNA: TGCGCCAGCAGCCTGATGGGGACTTTGAACTCCTACGAGCAGTACTTC. The chain carries TRBV5-1 and TRBJ2-7; weak D call: TRBD2 (6 bases). The germline V gene encodes CDR1 SGHRS and CDR2 YFSETQ. V was trimmed by 4 bases and J by 0 bases, leaving 17 bases between them. This CDR3 has 16 amino acids.

With regard to this clone: An end of the junction differs from the germline gene, which may be a read error. The chain uses TRBV9 and TRBJ1-3; D is unresolved. The germline V gene has CDR1 SGDLS and CDR2 YYNGEE. The CDR3 extends over 17 amino acids. DNA of the CDR3: TGTGCCAGCAGCGTAGGGGCAGGCTACCGCTCTAGAAACACCATATATTTT. Amino acid sequence: CASSVGAGYRSRNTIYF. The full variable domain, rest sourced from reference TRBV9 and TRBJ1-3, is DSGVTQTPKHLITATGQRVTLRCSPRSGDLSVYWYQQSLDQGLQFLIQYYNGEERAKGNILERFSAQQFPDLHSELNLSSLELGDSALYFCASSVGAGYRSRNTIYFGEGSWLTVV.

The table lists this clone with a few counts. The J gene is TRBJ1-1, the V gene TRBV9; D might be TRBD1 (5 bases). Germline V lookup: CDR1 SGDLS, CDR2 YYNGEE. V was pared by 0 bases and J by 0 bases, with 9 bases between. The CDR3 totals 15 residues. The CDR3 DNA sequence: TGTGCCAGCAGCGTAGACGGAGGGGTGAACACTGAAGCTTTCTTT. It encodes CASSVDGGVNTEAFF.

This clone was picked up a small number of times. The CDR3 DNA sequence: TGTGCCAGCAGGGGGACAGGACCCTACGAGCAGTACTTC. Translating it yields CASRGTGPYEQYF. The J gene is TRBJ2-7, the V gene TRBV28; 8 bases map to TRBD1. Germline V gives CDR1 MDHEN, CDR2 SYDVKM. CDR3 length equals 13 residues. The V and J ends lost 6 bases and 2 bases, in that order; junction bases with no gene match: 3. The variable domain in full, with the rest retrieved from reference TRBV28 and TRBJ2-7, is DVKVTQSSRYLVKRTGEKVFLECVQDMDHENMFWYRQDPGLGLRLIYFSYDVKMKEKGDIPEGYSVSREKKERFSLILESASTNQTSMYLCASRGTGPYEQYFGPGTRLTVT.

The chain combines TRBV30 with TRBJ2-2; D is ambiguous. V lost 4 bases and J lost 6, with 18 bases in between. CDR3 length equals 15 residues. Germline V gives CDR1 GTSNPN, CDR2 SVGIG (reference sequence). The CDR3 bases are TGTGCCTGGACTTTCATGGGGTCGCACTCCGGGGAGCTGTTTTTT. Its translation: CAWTFMGSHSGELFF.

CDR3 region: CASSLGAGEGKLFF. For the CDR3, the DNA is TGTGCCAGCAGCTTGGGAGCAGGGGAGGGAAAACTGTTTTTT. The genes are TRBV5-6 and TRBJ1-4; a weak D match, TRBD1 (6 bases). Trimming shortened V by 0 bases and J by 10 bases, and 13 bases separated the two germline ends. The germline CDR1 and CDR2 sequences are SGHDT and YYEEEE. CDR3 length: 14 residues.

The rearrangement joins TRBV30 to TRBJ2-7, with D perhaps matching TRBD1 (6 bases). Germline-derived CDR1 and CDR2 are GTSNPN and SVGIG (reference sequence). The CDR3 loop spans 13 amino acids. V was clipped by 5 bases and J by 3 bases, with 14 bases between them. Written as DNA, the CDR3 is TGTGCCTGGGCCCCGGGACAAGGCTACGAGCAGTACTTC. The encoded protein is CAWAPGQGYEQYF.

The chain combines TRBV6-5 with TRBJ2-7, with TRBD2 matching 9 bases. V lost 6 bases to trimming and J lost 2 bases; unmatched junction nucleotides: 8. CDR1 MNHEY and CDR2 SVGAGI come from the germline V gene. The length of the CDR3 is 15 residues. The CDR3 loop reads CASRVGTSRAYEQYF. The CDR3 nucleotides read TGTGCCAGCAGAGTAGGGACTAGCAGAGCCTACGAGCAGTACTTC.

This clone was detected only a few times. This rearrangement joins TRBV2 to TRBJ1-6; maybe TRBD1 (5 bases). This CDR3 is built from 14 residues. Trimming cost V 6 bases and J 6 bases, with 12 bases left between them. Germline CDR1 is SNHLY and CDR2 is FYNNEI. The CDR3 region is CASRFREGNSPLHF. CDR3 bases: TGTGCCAGCAGGTTCAGGGAAGGTAATTCACCCCTCCACTTT.